The present T cell receptor beta chain was sequenced within a study of long-term antiretroviral therapy in people with HIV. The study, taken as a whole, reports: HIV repertoires had narrower CDR3 length ranges than controls. Blood dating 2004 to 2017 may reflect older ART regimens.

The authors ran the immunoSEQ assay, v3.0, at survey level. Clones were sequenced by immunoSEQ multiplex PCR, and TCRdb holds only the in-frame ones, with some missing. Altogether about 35,000 clones are present, around 74% being singletons, with the ten largest covering nearly 3.5%. A note on this clone: What it binds is unknown.

Treatment for all HIV-infected participants took place in the United States. The CDR3 is 12 amino acids. This chain uses TRBV21-1 with TRBJ1-5. TRBV21-1 is tagged as a pseudogene. Here the sequenced sample was unsorted PBMCs, taken 3 years after starting antiretroviral therapy. This receptor was taken from a man aged 45-60 years with HIV. CDR3 in DNA: TGTGCCACTCCATATAGCAATCAGCCCCAGCATTTT. Residues: CATPYSNQPQHF.